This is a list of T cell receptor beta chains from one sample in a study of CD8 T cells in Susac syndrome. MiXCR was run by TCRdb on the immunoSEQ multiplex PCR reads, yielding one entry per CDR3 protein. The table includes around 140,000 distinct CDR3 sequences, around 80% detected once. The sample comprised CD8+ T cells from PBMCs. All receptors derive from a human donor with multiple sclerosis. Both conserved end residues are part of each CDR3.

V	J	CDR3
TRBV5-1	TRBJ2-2	CASNGGRGTGELFF
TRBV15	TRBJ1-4	CATSRVRGLGEKLFF
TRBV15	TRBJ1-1	CATSSKNGGLGDTEAFF
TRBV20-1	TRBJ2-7	CSARKGTTYRNEQYF
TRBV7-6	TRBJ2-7	CASRGTGEAYF
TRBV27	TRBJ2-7	CASSLTPTYEQYF
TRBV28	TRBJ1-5	CASSLFLEVVDLKPQHF
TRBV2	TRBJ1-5	CASSPGREGNQPQHF
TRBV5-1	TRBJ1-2	CASSSGGGAGHYGYTF
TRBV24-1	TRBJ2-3	CATSETGLTSMQYF
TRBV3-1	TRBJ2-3	CASSQPRTSGRVKDTQYF
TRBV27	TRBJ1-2	CASSFGGEVNYGYTF
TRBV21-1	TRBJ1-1	CASSNGRGLVLVAFF
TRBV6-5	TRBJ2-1	CASSPLGGDYNEQFF
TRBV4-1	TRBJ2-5	CASSQLGQGETQYF
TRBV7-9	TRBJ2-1	CASSFGDPSYNEQFF
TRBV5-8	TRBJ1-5	CASSLEGVGNQPQHF
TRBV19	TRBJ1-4	CASLLSTRAGAEKLFF
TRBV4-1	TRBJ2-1	CASSLDISGSSYNEQFF
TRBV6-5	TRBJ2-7	CASSYGGDHYEQYF
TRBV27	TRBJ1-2	CASRTAPGTGDYGYTF
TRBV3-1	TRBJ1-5	CASSQGTEGNQPQHF
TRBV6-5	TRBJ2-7	CASSYSQPAGDEQYF
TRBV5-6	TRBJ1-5	CASSLMRVPGQPQHF
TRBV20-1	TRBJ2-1	CSATTDSVPHNEQFF
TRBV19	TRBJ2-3	CASSPSGYRTDTQYF
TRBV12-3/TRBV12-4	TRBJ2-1	CASSRPGDRGNEQFF
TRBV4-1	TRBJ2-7	CASSLRNSLYEQYF
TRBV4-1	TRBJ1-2	CASSPNPGQGYGYTF
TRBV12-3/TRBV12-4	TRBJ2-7	CASSLALGLAYEQYF
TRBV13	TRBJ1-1	CASSPAWGIGYTEAFF
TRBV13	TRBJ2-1	CASSLDYNEQFF
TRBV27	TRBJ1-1	CASLGGTEAFF
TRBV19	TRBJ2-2	CASIQDTGELFF
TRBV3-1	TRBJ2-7	CASSQDSSYEQYF
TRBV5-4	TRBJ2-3	CASSDPWGYHEASTDTQYF
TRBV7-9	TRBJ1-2	CASSLMTGDSHF
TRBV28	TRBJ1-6	CASSWRGGSSPLHF
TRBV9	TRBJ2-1	CASSSEGYGNEQFF
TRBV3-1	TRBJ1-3	CASSQDRLGGNTIYF
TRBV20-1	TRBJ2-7	CSARDLQSVYEQYF
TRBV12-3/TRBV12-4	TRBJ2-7	CASSRGTGARGEQYF
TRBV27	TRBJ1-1	CASSTRTLKRTEAFF
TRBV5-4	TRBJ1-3	CASSLESGGNTIYF
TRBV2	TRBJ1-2	CASSEPQARRGYTF
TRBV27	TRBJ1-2	CASSLGGEWGYTF
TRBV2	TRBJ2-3	CASSVGTSGGTTSTDTQYF